One TCR beta chain is described in this entry. Its antigen is as yet unknown. The data derive from a study of T cell responses to AZD1222 COVID-19 vaccine. Study observations and caveats: Repertoire sampling happened only post peak T cell response.

TCRdb's table, derived via immunoSEQ multiplex PCR, lists solely in-frame clones and lacks some. Of under 100,000 clones in the sample, 85% to 95% were seen once. This TCR was recovered from an adult in good health. Source: peripheral blood, taken on day 0 of AZD1222 vaccination.

The CDR3 here is CASSIGGTPNYGYTF. The CDR3 DNA reads TGTGCCAGTAGTATTGGCGGGACACCAAACTATGGCTACACCTTC. The chain couples TRBV19 to TRBJ1-2; possibly TRBD1 for D (6 bases). Trimming left V 3 bases short and J 2 bases short, with 13 bases between. This CDR3 is built from 15 residues. Germline CDR1 LNHDA, CDR2 SQIVND (reference sequence).